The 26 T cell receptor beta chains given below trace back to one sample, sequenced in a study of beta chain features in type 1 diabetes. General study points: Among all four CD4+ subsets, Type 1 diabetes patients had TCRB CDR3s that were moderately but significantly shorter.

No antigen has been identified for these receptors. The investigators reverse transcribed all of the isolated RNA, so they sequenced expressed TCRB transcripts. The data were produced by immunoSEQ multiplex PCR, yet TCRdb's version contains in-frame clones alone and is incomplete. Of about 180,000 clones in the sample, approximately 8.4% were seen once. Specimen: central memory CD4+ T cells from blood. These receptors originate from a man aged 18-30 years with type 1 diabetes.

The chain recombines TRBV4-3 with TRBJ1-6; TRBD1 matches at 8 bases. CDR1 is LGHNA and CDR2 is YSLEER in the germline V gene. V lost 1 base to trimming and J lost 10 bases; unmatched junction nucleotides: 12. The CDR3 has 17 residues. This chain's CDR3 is CASSQAQSTGAVSPLHF. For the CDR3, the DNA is TGCGCCAGCAGCCAAGCCCAATCGACAGGGGCGGTATCACCCCTCCACTTT.

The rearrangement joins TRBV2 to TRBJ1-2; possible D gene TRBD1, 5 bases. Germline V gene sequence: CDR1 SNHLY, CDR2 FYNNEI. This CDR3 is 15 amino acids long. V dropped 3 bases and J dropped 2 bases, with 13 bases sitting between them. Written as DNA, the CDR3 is TGTGCCAGCAGTGAGCGGCAGGGCAGAAACTATGGCTACACCTTC. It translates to CASSERQGRNYGYTF.

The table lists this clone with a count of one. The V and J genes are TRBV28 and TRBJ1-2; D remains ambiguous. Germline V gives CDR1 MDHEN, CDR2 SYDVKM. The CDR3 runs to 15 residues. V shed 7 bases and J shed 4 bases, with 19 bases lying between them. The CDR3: CASTSAWREGYGYTF. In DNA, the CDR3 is TGTGCCAGCACCTCGGCGTGGCGGGAGGGCTATGGCTACACCTTC.

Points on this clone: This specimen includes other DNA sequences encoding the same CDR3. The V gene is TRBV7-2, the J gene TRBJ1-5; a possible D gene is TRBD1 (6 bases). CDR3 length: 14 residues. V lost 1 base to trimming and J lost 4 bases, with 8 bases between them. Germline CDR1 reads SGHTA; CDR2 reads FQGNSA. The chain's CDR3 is CASSLVQGNQPQHF. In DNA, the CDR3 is TGTGCCAGCAGCTTAGTACAGGGAAATCAGCCCCAGCATTTT.

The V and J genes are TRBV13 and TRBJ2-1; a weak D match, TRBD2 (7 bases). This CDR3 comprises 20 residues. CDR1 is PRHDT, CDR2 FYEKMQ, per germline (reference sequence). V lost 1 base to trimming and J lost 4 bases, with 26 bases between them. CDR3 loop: CASSLVPAIAGGGSYNEQFF. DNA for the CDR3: TGTGCCAGCAGCTTAGTTCCGGCCATTGCCGGGGGCGGGAGTTACAATGAGCAGTTCTTC.

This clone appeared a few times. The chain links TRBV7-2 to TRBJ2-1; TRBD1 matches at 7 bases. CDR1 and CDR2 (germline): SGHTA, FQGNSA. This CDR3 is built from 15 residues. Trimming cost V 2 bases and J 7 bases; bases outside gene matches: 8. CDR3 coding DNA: TGTGCCAGCAGCTTAATAAGGGGGCGAGGGAATGAGCAGTTCTTC. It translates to CASSLIRGRGNEQFF.

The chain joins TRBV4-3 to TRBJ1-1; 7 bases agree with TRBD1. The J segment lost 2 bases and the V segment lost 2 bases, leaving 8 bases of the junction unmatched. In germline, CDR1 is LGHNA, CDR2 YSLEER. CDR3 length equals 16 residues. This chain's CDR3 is CASSQKPGDRNTEAFF. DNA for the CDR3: TGCGCCAGCAGCCAAAAACCCGGGGACAGAAACACTGAAGCTTTCTTT.

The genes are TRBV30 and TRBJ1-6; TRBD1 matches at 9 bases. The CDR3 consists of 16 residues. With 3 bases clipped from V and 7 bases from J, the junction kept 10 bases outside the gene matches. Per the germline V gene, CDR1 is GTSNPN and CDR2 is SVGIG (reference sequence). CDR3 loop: CAWSGPGQGMNSPLHF. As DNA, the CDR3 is TGTGCCTGGAGCGGACCTGGACAGGGGATGAATTCACCCCTCCACTTT.

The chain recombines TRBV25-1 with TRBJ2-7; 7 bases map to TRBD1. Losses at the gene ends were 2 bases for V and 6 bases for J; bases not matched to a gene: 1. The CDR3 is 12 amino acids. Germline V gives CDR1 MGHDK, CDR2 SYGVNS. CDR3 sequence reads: CASSEQGVEQYF. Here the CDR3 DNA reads TGTGCCAGCAGTGAACAGGGGGTCGAGCAGTACTTC.

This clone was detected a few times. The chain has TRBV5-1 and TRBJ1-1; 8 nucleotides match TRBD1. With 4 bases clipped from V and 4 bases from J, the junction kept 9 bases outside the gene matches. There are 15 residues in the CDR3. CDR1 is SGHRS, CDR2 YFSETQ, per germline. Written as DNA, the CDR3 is TGCGCCAGCAGCATAGGACAGGGCGGCGGCACTGAAGCTTTCTTT. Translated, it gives CASSIGQGGGTEAFF.

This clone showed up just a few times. The CDR3 protein is CASSLSTSGAYNEQFF. The DNA for the CDR3 is TGTGCCAGCAGTTTATCTACCAGCGGAGCCTACAATGAGCAGTTCTTC. This chain joins TRBV28 and TRBJ2-1; D might be TRBD2 (5 bases). This CDR3 region has 16 residues. The V gene's germline CDR1 is MDHEN and CDR2 SYDVKM. Trimming stripped 1 base from V and 2 bases from J, with 12 bases between.

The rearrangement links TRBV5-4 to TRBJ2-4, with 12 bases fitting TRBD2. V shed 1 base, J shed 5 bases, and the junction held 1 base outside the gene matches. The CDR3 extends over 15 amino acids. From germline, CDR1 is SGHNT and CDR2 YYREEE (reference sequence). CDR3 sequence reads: CASSLSSGGENIQYF. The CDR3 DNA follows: TGTGCCAGCAGCTTGTCTAGCGGGGGGGAAAACATTCAGTACTTC.

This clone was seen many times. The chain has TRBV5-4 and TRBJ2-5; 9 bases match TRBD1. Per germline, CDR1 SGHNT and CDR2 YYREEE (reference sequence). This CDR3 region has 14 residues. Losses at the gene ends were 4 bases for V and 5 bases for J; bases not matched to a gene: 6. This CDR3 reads CASSLTGGMETQYF. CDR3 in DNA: TGTGCCAGCAGCCTTACAGGGGGCATGGAGACCCAGTACTTC.

The CDR3 loop reads CASSPVLAGEAYEQYF. The CDR3, as DNA: TGCGCCAGCAGCCCGGTACTAGCGGGGGAAGCCTACGAGCAGTACTTC. The chain has TRBV5-1 and TRBJ2-7; 11 nucleotides line up with TRBD2. After removal of 4 bases from V and 2 bases from J, the junction contained 8 bases not matched to a gene. Germline V gene data show CDR1 as SGHRS and CDR2 as YFSETQ. The CDR3 length is 16 residues.

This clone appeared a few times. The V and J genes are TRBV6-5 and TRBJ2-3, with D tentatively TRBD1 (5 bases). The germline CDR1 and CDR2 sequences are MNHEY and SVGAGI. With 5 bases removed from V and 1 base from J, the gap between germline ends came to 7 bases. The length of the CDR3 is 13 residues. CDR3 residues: CASSQGRTDTQYF. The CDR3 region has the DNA TGTGCCAGCAGTCAGGGTCGCACAGATACGCAGTATTTT.

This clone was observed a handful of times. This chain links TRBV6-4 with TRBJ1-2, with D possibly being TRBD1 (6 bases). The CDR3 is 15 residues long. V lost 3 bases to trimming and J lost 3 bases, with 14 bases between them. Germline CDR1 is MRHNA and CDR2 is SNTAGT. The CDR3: CASSEQTGAYYGYTF. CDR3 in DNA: TGTGCCAGCAGTGAGCAGACAGGAGCATACTATGGCTACACCTTC.

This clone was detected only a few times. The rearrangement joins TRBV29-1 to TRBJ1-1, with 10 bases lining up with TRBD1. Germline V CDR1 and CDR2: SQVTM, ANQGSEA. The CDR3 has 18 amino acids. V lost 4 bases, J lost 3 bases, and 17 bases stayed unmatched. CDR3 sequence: CSVGGVGQGRGVDTEAFF. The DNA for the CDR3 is TGCAGCGTTGGTGGTGTGGGACAGGGGCGGGGGGTAGACACTGAAGCTTTCTTT.

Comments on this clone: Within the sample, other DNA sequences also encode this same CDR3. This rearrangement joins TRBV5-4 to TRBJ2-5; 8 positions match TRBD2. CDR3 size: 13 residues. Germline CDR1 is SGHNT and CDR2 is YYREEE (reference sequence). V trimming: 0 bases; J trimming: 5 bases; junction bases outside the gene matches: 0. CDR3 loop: CASSLAGGETQYF. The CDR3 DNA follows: TGTGCCAGCAGCTTGGCGGGGGGGGAGACCCAGTACTTC.

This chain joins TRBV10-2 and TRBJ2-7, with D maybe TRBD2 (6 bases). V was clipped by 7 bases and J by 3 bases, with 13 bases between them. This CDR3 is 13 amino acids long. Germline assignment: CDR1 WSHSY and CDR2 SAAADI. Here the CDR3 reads CASTRTGLYEQYF. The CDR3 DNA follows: TGCGCCAGCACCCGGACGGGACTCTACGAGCAGTACTTC.

CDR3 coding DNA: TGTGCCAGCTCAGAACAGACAGCTTCCTACGAGCAGTACTTC. Translation: CASSEQTASYEQYF. The genes are TRBV18 and TRBJ2-7; D is possibly TRBD1 (5 bases). V lost 5 bases and J 1 base, leaving 12 bases between the germline ends. This CDR3 comprises 14 residues. The germline V gene encodes CDR1 KGHSH and CDR2 LQKENI.

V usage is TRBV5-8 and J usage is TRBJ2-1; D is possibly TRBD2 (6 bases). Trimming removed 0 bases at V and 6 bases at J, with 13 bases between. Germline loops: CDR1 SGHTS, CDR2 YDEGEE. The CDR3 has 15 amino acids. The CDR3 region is CASSLGFFGGNEQFF. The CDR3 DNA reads TGTGCCAGCAGCTTGGGGTTTTTCGGGGGCAATGAGCAGTTCTTC.

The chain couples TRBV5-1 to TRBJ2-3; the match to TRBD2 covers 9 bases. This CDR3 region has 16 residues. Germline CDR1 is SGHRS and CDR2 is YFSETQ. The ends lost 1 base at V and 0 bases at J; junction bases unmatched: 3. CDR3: CASSLSGRPSTDTQYF. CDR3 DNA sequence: TGCGCCAGCAGCTTGAGCGGGAGGCCTAGCACAGATACGCAGTATTTT.

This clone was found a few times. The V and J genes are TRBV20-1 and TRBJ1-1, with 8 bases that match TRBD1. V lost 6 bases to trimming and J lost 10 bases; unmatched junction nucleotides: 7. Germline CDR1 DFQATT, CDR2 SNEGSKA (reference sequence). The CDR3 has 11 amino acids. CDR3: CSAIRTGTAFF. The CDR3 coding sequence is TGCAGTGCAATCCGGACAGGGACAGCTTTCTTT.

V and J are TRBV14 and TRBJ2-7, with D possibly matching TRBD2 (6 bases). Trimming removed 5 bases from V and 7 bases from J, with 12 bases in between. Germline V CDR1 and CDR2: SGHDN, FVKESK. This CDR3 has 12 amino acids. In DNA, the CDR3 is TGTGCCAGCAGCTTGATTGGGGGGGAGCAGTACTTC. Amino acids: CASSLIGGEQYF.

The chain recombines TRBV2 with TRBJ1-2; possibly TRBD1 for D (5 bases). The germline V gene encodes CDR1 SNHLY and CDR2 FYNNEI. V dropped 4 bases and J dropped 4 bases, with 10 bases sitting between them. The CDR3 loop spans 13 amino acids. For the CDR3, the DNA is TGTGCCAGCAGTGTTGGAGACAGCTATGGCTACACCTTC. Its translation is CASSVGDSYGYTF.

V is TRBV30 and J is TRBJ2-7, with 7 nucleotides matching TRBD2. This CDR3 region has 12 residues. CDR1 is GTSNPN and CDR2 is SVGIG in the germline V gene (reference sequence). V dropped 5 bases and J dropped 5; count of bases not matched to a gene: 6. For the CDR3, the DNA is TGTGCCTGGGGTAGCGGGTACCACGAGCAGTACTTC. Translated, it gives CAWGSGYHEQYF.